This TCR beta chain appears in the sequencing data of a study of blood T cell repertoires in COVID-19. Generated by immunoSEQ multiplex PCR, the TCRdb table keeps only in-frame clones and is missing some. The sample has about 200,000 clones; around 80% are singletons. The CDR3 consists of 12 residues. The germline V gene has CDR1 SQVTM and CDR2 ANQGSEA. The germline V and J ends were trimmed by 8 bases and 6 bases, with 15 bases remaining between them. This clone was observed a few times. The receptor comes from a woman in her 70s with acute or convalescent COVID-19. Sequences were obtained from peripheral blood. The chain couples TRBV29-1 to TRBJ2-3; TRBD2 is a possible D gene (6 bases). The CDR3: CSTTVGTDTQYF. CDR3 DNA: TGCAGCACTACGGTCGGGACTGATACGCAGTATTTT.